This TCR beta chain was obtained from a study of human thymus T cells. Produced via immunoSEQ multiplex PCR; TCRdb's table is partial and in-frame only. The sample has about 44,000 clones, approximately 95% seen once. Trimming removed 2 bases from V and 3 bases from J; junction bases left unmatched: 6. Germline assignment: CDR1 SGHDN and CDR2 FVKESK. The CDR3 extends over 16 amino acids. Blood DNA came from all available leukocytes, not a fixed cell number. Sample: blood. V gene TRBV14 combines with J gene TRBJ2-3; 9 positions agree with TRBD1. The receptor was isolated from a boy under two years old with a congenital heart defect but otherwise immunologically healthy. CDR3 in DNA: TGTGCCAGCAGCCAAAAATGGGACAGGGTGACAGATACGCAGTATTTT. Amino acids: CASSQKWDRVTDTQYF.